The 10 T cell receptor beta chains listed next were all sequenced from one sample in a study of blood T cell repertoires in COVID-19. TCRdb's copy holds only in-frame clones and misses some; the assay was immunoSEQ multiplex PCR. The table lists under 150,000 clones, 80% to 85% of them singletons. Sequenced material: peripheral blood. These receptors all stem from a human donor in a cohort sampled during active COVID-19.

The rearrangement links TRBV4-3 to TRBJ2-2; TRBD1 might be the D (6 bases). The ends were cut back, 0 bases at V and 7 bases at J, with 12 bases in the middle. The CDR3 spans 15 residues. Germline V gene lookup returns CDR1 LGHNA and CDR2 YSLEER. CDR3 protein: CASSQEGQGNGELFF. CDR3 bases: TGCGCCAGCAGCCAAGAGGGGCAGGGGAACGGGGAGCTGTTTTTT.

A few counts support this clone. The chain uses TRBV5-1 and TRBJ1-3, with 9 nucleotides matching TRBD1. CDR3 size: 17 residues. V gave up 4 bases and J gave up 0 bases; unmatched junction bases: 8. Germline V gives CDR1 SGHRS, CDR2 YFSETQ. Here the CDR3 reads CASSLTGGTSSGNTIYF. The CDR3 DNA sequence: TGCGCCAGCAGCCTGACAGGGGGAACCAGCTCTGGAAACACCATATATTTT.

This clone was seen just once. V gene TRBV5-4 combines with J gene TRBJ2-1; perhaps TRBD2 as D (6 bases). Germline V CDR1 and CDR2: SGHNT, YYREEE (reference sequence). V lost 2 bases, J lost 9 bases, and 12 bases lay in between. The CDR3 covers 13 residues. The CDR3 region is CASSFGGAPEQFF. The CDR3 DNA follows: TGTGCCAGCAGCTTCGGGGGAGCTCCTGAGCAGTTCTTC.

The V and J genes are TRBV12-3 or TRBV12-4 and TRBJ2-2, with D possibly matching TRBD1 (6 bases). The CDR3 totals 13 residues. Between the trimmed V and J ends, which lost 6 bases and 8 bases, there was a span of 13 bases. The CDR3, as DNA: TGTGCCAGCAGACCAGGGGTGGTAGGGGAGCTGTTTTTT. Its protein is CASRPGVVGELFF.

V is TRBV10-2 and J is TRBJ1-6; TRBD1 agrees at 10 bases. Losses at the gene ends were 6 bases for V and 8 bases for J; bases not matched to a gene: 7. This CDR3 has 15 amino acids. Germline V gene sequence: CDR1 WSHSY, CDR2 SAAADI. This CDR3 is CASSPDRGSYSPLHF. The CDR3 region has the DNA TGCGCCAGCAGCCCGGACAGGGGGTCCTATTCACCCCTCCACTTT.

Remarks on this clone: Different DNA sequences within this sample yield the same CDR3. This chain joins TRBV7-2 and TRBJ2-3; 8 bases agree with TRBD2. CDR3 length equals 16 residues. The junction had 9 bases not matched to a gene; V was cut back by 1 base and J by 6 bases. CDR1 is SGHTA, CDR2 FQGNSA, per germline. The CDR3 sequence is CASSLGLAGGRDTQYF. The CDR3 DNA sequence: TGTGCCAGCAGCTTAGGGCTAGCGGGCGGTCGGGATACGCAGTATTTT.

Notes on this clone: This sample includes further DNA sequences coding for the same CDR3. This chain uses TRBV18 with TRBJ1-1; a possible D gene is TRBD1 (5 bases). In germline, CDR1 is KGHSH, CDR2 LQKENI. V lost 3 bases to trimming and J lost 4 bases, with 9 bases between them. The CDR3 totals 13 residues. CDR3 protein: CASSPDSVTEAFF. In nucleotides, the CDR3 is TGTGCCAGCTCACCCGACAGTGTCACTGAAGCTTTCTTT.

The sample holds a few counts of this clone. The gene calls are TRBV19 and TRBJ2-2; 7 bases are shared with TRBD2. V dropped 6 bases and J dropped 0; count of bases not matched to a gene: 4. This CDR3 comprises 15 residues. The germline CDR1 and CDR2 sequences are LNHDA and SQIVND (reference sequence). The CDR3 here is CASRGGASNTGELFF. The CDR3 DNA reads TGTGCCAGTAGGGGAGGGGCTTCGAACACCGGGGAGCTGTTTTTT.

This chain connects TRBV5-5 to TRBJ2-7; 7 bases line up with TRBD1. Germline CDR1 is SGHKS and CDR2 is YYEKEE (reference sequence). The CDR3 has 16 residues. Losses at the gene ends were 4 bases for V and 4 bases for J; bases not matched to a gene: 14. The CDR3 DNA sequence: TGTGCCAGCAGCACCGGGACAGCCTCCCTCGTTTACGAGCAGTACTTC. Translation gives CASSTGTASLVYEQYF.

As DNA, the CDR3 is TGTGCCAGCAGCGTAGAGTTGAGAGGGGGCCCTGGAAACACCATATATTTT. This translates into CASSVELRGGPGNTIYF. The chain carries TRBV9 and TRBJ1-3, with TRBD1 matching over 7 bases. Germline assignment: CDR1 SGDLS and CDR2 YYNGEE. Germline trimming cut 0 bases from V and 2 bases from J; bases unmatched to any gene: 8. The CDR3 totals 17 residues.